A selection of T cell receptor beta chains follows, all from one sample in a study of T cells after yellow fever vaccination. TCRdb passed the 5' RACE reads through MiXCR, listing each CDR3 protein once. Of 250,000 to 400,000 distinct CDR3 sequences listed, 4% to 5.5% were seen once; the top ten hold roughly 19%. Here the sequenced sample was PBMCs, taken 15 days after the yellow fever booster vaccination. Receptors were obtained from a man between 18 and 35 years old who received the YFV17D yellow fever vaccine. The CDR3 runs from the conserved cysteine through the conserved F or W. The order of the fields is V gene, CDR3 protein.

v_gene: TRBV12-3/TRBV12-4
CDR3aa: CAAAGGLVKDTQYF

v_gene: TRBV7-2
CDR3aa: CASSFYLGANTGELFF

v_gene: TRBV7-2
CDR3aa: CASSLANFGGITEAFF

v_gene: TRBV29-1
CDR3aa: CSVEGKQGSYNEQFF

v_gene: TRBV27
CDR3aa: CASSPSGGSPLSYEQYF

v_gene: TRBV7-9
CDR3aa: CASSLALQGGYGYTF

v_gene: TRBV2
CDR3aa: CASAGTGETGELFF

v_gene: TRBV20-1
CDR3aa: CSARDHIQYF

v_gene: TRBV6-2/TRBV6-3
CDR3aa: CASSHDLTSGLSYNEQFF

v_gene: TRBV6-6
CDR3aa: CASTSWGSYEQYF

v_gene: TRBV4-3
CDR3aa: CASSQVHGAGANVLTF

v_gene: TRBV5-1
CDR3aa: CASRTSGGGDTQYF

v_gene: TRBV11-1
CDR3aa: CASSRGTGDEQYF

v_gene: TRBV6-1
CDR3aa: CASSEGDRAETQYF

v_gene: TRBV7-9
CDR3aa: CASSDWTEGEQYF

v_gene: TRBV7-9
CDR3aa: CASSPYTETQYF

v_gene: TRBV7-2
CDR3aa: CASSRGRTIGHYGYTF

v_gene: TRBV4-3
CDR3aa: CASSQEVASEGSYGYTF

v_gene: TRBV6-5
CDR3aa: CASTRGASYNEQFF

v_gene: TRBV7-7
CDR3aa: CASSRSGGEEQFF

v_gene: TRBV27
CDR3aa: CASGQGLANYGYTF

v_gene: TRBV15
CDR3aa: CATSRDQLGSPNQPQHF

v_gene: TRBV14
CDR3aa: CASSREGRYYNSPLHF

v_gene: TRBV30
CDR3aa: CAWSVQGSLYQPQHF

v_gene: TRBV12-3/TRBV12-4
CDR3aa: CASSLTGEGYTF

v_gene: TRBV7-2
CDR3aa: CASSSPYGYTF

v_gene: TRBV4-3
CDR3aa: CASSQAPRVGAYEQYF